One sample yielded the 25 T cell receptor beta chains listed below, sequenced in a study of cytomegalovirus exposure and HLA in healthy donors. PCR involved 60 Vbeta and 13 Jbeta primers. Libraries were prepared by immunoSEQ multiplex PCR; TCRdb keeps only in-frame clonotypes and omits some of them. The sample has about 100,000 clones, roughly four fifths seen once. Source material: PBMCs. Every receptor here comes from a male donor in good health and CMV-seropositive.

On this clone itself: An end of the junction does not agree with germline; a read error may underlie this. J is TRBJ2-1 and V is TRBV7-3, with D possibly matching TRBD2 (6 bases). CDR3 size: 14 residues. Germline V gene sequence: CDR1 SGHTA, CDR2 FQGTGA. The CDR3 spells CASSLTGGYNEQFF. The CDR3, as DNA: TGTGCCAGCAGCCTAACCGGGGGCTACAATGAGCAGTTCTTC.

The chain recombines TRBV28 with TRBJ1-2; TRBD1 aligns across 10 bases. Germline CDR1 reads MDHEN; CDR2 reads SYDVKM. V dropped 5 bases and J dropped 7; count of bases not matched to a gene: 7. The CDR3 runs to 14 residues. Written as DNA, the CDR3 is TGTGCCAGCAGTCAGTGGACAGGGGGTGGTGGCTACACCTTC. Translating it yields CASSQWTGGGGYTF.

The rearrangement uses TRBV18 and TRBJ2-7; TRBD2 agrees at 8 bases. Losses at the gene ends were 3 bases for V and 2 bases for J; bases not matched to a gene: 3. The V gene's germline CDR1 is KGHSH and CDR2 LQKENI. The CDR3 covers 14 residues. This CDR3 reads CASSPGLDPYEQYF. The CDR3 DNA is TGTGCCAGCTCACCGGGACTAGACCCCTACGAGCAGTACTTC.

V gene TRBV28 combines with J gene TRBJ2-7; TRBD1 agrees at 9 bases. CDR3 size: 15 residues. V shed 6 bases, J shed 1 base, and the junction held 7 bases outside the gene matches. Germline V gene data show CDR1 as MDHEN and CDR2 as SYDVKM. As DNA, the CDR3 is TGTGCCAGCAGGGATAGGACAGGGGCTTCCTACGAGCAGTACTTC. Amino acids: CASRDRTGASYEQYF.

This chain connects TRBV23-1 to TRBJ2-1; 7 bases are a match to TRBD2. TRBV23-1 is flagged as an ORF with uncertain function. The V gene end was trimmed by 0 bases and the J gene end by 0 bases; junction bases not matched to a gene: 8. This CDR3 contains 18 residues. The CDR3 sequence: CASSQSPWEGSSYNEQFF. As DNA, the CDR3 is TGCGCCAGCAGTCAATCCCCCTGGGAGGGAAGCTCCTACAATGAGCAGTTCTTC.

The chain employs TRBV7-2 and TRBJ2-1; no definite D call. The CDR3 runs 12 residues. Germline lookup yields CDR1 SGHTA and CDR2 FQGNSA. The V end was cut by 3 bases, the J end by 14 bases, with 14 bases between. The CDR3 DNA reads TGTGCCAGCAGCTTCGACGCCGACGGAGAGTTCTTC. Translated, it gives CASSFDADGEFF. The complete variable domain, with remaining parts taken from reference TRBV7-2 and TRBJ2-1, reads GAGVSQSPSNKVTEKGKDVELRCDPISGHTALYWYRQSLGQGLEFLIYFQGNSAPDKSGLPSDRFSAERTGGSVSTLTIQRTQQEDSAVYLCASSFDADGEFFGPGTRLTVL.

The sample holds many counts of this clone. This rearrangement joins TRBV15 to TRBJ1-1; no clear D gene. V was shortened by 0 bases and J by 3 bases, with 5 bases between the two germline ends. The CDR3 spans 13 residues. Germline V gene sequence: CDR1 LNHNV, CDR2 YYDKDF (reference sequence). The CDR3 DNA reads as TGTGCCACCAGCAGAGATCGAGACACTGAAGCTTTCTTT. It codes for CATSRDRDTEAFF.

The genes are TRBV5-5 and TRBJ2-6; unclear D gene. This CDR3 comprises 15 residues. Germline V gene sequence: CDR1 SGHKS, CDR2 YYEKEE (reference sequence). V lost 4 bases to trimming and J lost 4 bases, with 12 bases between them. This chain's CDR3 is CASSGSSPGANVLTF. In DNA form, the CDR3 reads TGTGCCAGCAGCGGCTCTAGTCCGGGGGCCAACGTCCTGACTTTC.

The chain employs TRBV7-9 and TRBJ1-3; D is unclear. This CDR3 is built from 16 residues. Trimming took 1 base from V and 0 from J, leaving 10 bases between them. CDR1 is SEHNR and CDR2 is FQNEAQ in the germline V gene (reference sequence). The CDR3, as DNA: TGTGCCAGCAGCTTAGAAGCGGTACACTCTGGAAACACCATATATTTT. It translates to CASSLEAVHSGNTIYF.

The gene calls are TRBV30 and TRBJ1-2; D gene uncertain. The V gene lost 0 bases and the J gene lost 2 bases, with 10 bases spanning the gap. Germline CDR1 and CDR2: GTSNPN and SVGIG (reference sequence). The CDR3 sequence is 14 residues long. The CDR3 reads CAWSVGTLNYGYTF. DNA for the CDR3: TGTGCCTGGAGTGTGGGCACCCTGAACTATGGCTACACCTTC.

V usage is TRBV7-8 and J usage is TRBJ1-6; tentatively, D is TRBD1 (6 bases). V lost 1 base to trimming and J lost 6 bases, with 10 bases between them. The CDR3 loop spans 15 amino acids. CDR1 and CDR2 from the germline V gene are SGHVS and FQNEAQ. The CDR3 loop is CASSLEDRINSPLHF. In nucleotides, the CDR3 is TGTGCCAGCAGCTTAGAGGACAGAATTAATTCACCCCTCCACTTT.

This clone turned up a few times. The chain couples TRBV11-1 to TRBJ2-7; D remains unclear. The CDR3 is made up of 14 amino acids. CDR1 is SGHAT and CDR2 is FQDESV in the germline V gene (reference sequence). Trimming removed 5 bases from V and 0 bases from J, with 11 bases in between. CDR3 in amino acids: CASSTTKSSYEQYF. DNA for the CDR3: TGTGCCAGCAGCACAACTAAGAGCTCCTACGAGCAGTACTTC.

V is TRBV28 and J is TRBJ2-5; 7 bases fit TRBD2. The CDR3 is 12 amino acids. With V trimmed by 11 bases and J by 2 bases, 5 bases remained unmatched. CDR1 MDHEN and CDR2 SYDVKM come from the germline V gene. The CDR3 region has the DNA TGTGCCGCTGGGGGGGTTCAAGAGACCCAGTACTTC. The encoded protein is CAAGGVQETQYF.

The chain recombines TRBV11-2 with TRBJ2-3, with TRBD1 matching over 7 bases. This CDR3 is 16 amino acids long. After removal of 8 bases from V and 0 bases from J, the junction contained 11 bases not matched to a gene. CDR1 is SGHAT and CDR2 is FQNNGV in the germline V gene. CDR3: CASGTGTVSSTDTQYF. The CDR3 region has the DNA TGTGCCAGCGGCACCGGGACAGTCTCTAGCACAGATACGCAGTATTTT. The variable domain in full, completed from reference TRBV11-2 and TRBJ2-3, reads EAGVAQSPRYKIIEKRQSVAFWCNPISGHATLYWYQQILGQGPKLLIQFQNNGVVDDSQLPKDRFSAERLKGVDSTLKIQPAKLEDSAVYLCASGTGTVSSTDTQYFGPGTRLTVL.

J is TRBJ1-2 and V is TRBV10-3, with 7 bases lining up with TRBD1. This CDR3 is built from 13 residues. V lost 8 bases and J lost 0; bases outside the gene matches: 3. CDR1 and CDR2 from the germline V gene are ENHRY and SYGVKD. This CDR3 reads CAIRDSANYGYTF. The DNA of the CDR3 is TGTGCCATCCGGGACAGTGCTAACTATGGCTACACCTTC.

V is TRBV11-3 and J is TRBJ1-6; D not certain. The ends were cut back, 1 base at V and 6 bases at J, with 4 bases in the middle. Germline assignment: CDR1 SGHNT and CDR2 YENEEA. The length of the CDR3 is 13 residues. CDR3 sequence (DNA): TGTGCCAGCAGCTTAGTCAGTAATTCACCCCTCCACTTT. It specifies CASSLVSNSPLHF.

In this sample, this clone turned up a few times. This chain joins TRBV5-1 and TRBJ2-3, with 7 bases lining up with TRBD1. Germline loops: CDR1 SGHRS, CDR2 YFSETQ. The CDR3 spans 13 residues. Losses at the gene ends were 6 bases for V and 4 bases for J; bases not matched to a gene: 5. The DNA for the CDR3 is TGCGCCAGCACGGAGCAGGGGGCAGATACGCAGTATTTT. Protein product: CASTEQGADTQYF.

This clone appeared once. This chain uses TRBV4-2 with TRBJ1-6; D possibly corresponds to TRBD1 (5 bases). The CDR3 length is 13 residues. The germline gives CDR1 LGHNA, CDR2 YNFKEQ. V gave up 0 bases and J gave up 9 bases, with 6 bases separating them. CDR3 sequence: CASSQDQGSPLHF. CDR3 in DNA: TGTGCCAGCAGCCAAGATCAGGGTTCACCCCTCCACTTT.

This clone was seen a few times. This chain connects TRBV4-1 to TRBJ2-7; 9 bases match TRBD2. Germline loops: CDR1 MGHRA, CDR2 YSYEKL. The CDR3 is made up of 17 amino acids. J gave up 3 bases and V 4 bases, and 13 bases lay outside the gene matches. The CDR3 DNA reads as TGCGCCAGCAGCCCGAACGCGGGGGGGCAGGTTAGCTACGAGCAGTACTTC. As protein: CASSPNAGGQVSYEQYF.

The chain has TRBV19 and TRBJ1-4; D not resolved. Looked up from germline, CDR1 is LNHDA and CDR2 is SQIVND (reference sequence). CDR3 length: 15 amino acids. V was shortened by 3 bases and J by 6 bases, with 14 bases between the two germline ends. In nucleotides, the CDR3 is TGTGCCAGTAGTATTCAGGTTCTCGGGGATGAAAAACTGTTTTTT. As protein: CASSIQVLGDEKLFF.

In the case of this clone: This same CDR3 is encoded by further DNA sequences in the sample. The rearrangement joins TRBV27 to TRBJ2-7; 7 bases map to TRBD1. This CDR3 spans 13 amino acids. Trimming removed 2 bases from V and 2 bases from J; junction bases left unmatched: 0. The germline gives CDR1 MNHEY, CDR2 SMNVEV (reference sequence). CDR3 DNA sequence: TGTGCCAGCAGTTTAGGGACAGCCTACGAGCAGTACTTC. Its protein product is CASSLGTAYEQYF.

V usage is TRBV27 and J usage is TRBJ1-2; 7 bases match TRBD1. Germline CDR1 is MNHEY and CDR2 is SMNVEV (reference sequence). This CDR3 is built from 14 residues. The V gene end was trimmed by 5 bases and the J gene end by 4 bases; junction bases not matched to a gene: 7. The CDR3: CASSITGVGYGYTF. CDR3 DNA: TGTGCCAGCAGTATTACAGGGGTAGGCTATGGCTACACCTTC.

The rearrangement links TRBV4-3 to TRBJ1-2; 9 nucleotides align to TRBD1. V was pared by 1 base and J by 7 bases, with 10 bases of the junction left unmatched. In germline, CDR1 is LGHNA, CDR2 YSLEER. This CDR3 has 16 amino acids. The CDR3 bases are TGCGCCAGCAGCCAAGCTGGGGGACAGGGAGTGAGTGGCTACACCTTC. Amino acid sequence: CASSQAGGQGVSGYTF.

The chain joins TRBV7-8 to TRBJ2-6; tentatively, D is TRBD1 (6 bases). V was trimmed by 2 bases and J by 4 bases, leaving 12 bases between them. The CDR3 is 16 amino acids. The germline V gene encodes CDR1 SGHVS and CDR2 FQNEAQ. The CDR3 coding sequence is TGTGCCAGCAGCTTATCAGGGGCTGTAGGGGCCAACGTCCTGACTTTC. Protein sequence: CASSLSGAVGANVLTF.

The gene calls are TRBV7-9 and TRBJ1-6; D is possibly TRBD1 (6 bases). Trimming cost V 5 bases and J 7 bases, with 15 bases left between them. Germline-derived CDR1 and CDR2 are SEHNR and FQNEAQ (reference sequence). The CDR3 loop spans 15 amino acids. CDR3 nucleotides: TGTGCCAGCAGCCTACAAACAGGGACGAATTCACCCCTCCACTTT. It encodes CASSLQTGTNSPLHF.